This T cell receptor beta chain was obtained from a study of CD8+ T cells in alopecia areata. A word on this clone: The target antigen is unknown.

Study conclusions and caveats: Scalp sequencing captures resident alphabeta T cells of normal skin too.

Extracted RNA was reverse transcribed into cDNA, the sequencing template. Sequenced by immunoSEQ multiplex PCR; TCRdb stores in-frame clones only, minus some. Among 65,000 to 95,000 clones, just over 50% were seen once, and the ten largest hold roughly 5.6%. The sample comprised NKG2D-high CD8+ T cells sorted from blood. The sequence derives from a human donor with alopecia areata.

The CDR3 DNA follows: TGTGCCAGCAGCCCCCTGGCGGGGAGCCCACCCGAGACCCAGTACTTC. Translating it yields CASSPLAGSPPETQYF. V gene TRBV27 combines with J gene TRBJ2-5, with TRBD2 as a possible D gene (6 bases). From germline, CDR1 is MNHEY and CDR2 SMNVEV (reference sequence). The CDR3 has 16 residues. The V end was cut by 6 bases, the J end by 5 bases, with 22 bases between.